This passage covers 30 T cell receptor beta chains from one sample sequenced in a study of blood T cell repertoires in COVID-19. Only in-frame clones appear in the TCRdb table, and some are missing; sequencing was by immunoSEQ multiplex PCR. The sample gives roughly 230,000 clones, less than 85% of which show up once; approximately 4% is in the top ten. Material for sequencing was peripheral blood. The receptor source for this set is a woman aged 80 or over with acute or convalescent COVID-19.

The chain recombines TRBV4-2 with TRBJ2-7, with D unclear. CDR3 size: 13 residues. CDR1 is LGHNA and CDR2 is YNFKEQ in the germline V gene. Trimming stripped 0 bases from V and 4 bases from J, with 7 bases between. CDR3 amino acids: CASSQDRSYEQYF. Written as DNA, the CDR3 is TGTGCCAGCAGCCAAGATAGGAGTTACGAGCAGTACTTC.

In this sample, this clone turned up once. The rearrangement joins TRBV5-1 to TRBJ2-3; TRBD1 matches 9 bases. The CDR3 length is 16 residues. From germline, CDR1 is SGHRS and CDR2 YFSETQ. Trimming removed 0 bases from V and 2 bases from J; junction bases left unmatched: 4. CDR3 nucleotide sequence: TGCGCCAGCAGCTTGGCCCGGACAGGGGACACAGATACGCAGTATTTT. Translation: CASSLARTGDTDTQYF.

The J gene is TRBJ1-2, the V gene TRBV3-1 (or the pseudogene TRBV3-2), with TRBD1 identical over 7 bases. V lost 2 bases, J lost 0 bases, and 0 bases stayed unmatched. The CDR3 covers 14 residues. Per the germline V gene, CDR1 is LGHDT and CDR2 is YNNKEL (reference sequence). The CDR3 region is CASSQTGANYGYTF. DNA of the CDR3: TGTGCCAGCAGCCAAACAGGGGCTAACTATGGCTACACCTTC.

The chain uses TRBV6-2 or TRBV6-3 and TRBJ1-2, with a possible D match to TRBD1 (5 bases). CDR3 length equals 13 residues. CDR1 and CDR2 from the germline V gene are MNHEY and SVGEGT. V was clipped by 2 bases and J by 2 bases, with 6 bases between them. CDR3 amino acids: CASSYDRNYGYTF. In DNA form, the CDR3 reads TGTGCCAGCAGTTACGACAGAAACTATGGCTACACCTTC.

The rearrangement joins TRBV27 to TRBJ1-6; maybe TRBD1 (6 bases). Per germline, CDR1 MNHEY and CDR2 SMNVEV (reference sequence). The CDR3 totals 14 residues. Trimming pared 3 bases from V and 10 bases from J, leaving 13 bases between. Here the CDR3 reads CASSFGDTGSPLHF. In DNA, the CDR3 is TGTGCCAGCAGTTTCGGGGACACGGGATCACCCCTCCACTTT.

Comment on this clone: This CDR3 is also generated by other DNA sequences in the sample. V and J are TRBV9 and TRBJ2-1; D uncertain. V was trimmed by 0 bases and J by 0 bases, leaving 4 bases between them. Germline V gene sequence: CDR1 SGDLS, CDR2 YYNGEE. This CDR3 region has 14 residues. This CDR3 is CASSVGSSYNEQFF. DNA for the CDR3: TGTGCCAGCAGCGTAGGGAGCTCCTACAATGAGCAGTTCTTC.

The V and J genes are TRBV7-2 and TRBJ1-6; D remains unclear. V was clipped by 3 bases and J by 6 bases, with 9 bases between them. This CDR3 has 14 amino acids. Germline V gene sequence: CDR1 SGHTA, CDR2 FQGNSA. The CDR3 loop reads CASSFPGFNSPLHF. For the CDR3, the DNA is TGTGCCAGCAGCTTTCCAGGCTTTAATTCACCCCTCCACTTT. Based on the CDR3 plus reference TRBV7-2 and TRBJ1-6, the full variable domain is GAGVSQSPSNKVTEKGKDVELRCDPISGHTALYWYRQSLGQGLEFLIYFQGNSAPDKSGLPSDRFSAERTGGSVSTLTIQRTQQEDSAVYLCASSFPGFNSPLHFGNGTRLTVT.

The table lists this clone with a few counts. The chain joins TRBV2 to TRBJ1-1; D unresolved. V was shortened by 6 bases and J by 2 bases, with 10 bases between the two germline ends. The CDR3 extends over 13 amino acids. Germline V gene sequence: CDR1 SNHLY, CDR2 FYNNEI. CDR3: CASRTTGNTEAFF. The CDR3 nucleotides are TGTGCCAGCAGAACTACGGGTAACACTGAAGCTTTCTTT.

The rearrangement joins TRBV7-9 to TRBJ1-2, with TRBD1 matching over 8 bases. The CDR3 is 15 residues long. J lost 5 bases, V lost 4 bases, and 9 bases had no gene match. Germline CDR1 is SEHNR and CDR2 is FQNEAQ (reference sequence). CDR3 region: CASSSPGQAPYGYTF. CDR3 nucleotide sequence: TGTGCCAGCAGCTCGCCGGGACAGGCCCCTTATGGCTACACCTTC.

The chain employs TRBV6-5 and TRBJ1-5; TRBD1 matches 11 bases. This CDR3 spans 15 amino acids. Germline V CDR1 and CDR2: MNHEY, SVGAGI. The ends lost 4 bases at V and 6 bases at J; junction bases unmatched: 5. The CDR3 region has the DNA TGTGCCAGCAGTTTGGGACAGGGGGTAAGTCAGCCCCAGCATTTT. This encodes CASSLGQGVSQPQHF.

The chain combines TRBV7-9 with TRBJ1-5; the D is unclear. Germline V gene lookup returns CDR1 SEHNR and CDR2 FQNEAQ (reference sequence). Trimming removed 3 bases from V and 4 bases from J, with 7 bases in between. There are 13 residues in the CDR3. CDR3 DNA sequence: TGTGCCAGCAGCTTCGCGGGAAATCAGCCCCAGCATTTT. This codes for CASSFAGNQPQHF.

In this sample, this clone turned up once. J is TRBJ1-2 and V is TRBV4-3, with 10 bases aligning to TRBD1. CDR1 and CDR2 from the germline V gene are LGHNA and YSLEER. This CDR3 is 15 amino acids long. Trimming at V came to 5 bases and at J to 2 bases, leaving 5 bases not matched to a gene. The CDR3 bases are TGCGCCAGCAGCTCCCGGACAGGGGGGAACTATGGCTACACCTTC. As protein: CASSSRTGGNYGYTF.

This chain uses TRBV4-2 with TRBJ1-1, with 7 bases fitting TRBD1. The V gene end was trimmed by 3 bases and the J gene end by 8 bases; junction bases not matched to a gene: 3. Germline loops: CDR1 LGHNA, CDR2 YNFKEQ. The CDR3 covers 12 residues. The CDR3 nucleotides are TGTGCCAGCAGCCACGAGGACAGGGAAGCTTTCTTT. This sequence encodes CASSHEDREAFF.

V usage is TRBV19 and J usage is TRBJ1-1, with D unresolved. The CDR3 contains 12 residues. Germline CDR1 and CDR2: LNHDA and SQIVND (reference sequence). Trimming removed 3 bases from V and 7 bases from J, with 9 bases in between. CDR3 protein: CASSMRAGEAFF. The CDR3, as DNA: TGTGCCAGTAGTATGAGAGCAGGTGAAGCTTTCTTT.

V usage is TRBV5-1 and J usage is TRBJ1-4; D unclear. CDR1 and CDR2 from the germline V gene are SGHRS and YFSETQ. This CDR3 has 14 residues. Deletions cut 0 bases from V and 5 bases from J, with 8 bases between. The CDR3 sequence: CASSLAGVNEKLFF. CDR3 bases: TGCGCCAGCAGCTTGGCAGGCGTCAATGAAAAACTGTTTTTT.

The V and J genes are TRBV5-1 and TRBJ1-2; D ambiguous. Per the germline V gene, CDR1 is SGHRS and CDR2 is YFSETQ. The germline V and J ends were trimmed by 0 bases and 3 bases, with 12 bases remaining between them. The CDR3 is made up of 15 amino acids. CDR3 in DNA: TGCGCCAGCAGCTTGGGTTTGTCTCGGGACTATGGCTACACCTTC. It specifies CASSLGLSRDYGYTF.

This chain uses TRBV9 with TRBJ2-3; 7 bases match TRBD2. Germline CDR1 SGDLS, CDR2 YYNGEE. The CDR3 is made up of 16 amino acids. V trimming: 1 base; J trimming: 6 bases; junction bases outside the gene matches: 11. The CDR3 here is CASSVRRTSQSDTQYF. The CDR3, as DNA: TGTGCCAGCAGCGTAAGGAGGACTAGTCAATCCGATACGCAGTATTTT.

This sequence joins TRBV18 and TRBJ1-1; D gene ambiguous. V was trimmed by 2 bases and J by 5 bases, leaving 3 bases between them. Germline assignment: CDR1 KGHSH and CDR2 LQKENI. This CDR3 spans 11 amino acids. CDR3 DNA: TGTGCCAGCTCACCATCGACTGAAGCTTTCTTT. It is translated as CASSPSTEAFF.

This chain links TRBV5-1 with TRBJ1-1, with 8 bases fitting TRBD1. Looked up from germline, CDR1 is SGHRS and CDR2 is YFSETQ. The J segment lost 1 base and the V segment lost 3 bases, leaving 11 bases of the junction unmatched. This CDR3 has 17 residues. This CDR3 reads CASSSPGQDISNTEAFF. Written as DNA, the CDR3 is TGCGCCAGCAGCTCCCCGGGACAGGACATTTCGAACACTGAAGCTTTCTTT. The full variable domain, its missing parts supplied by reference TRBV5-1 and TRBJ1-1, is KAGVTQTPRYLIKTRGQQVTLSCSPISGHRSVSWYQQTPGQGLQFLFEYFSETQRNKGNFPGRFSGRQFSNSRSEMNVSTLELGDSALYLCASSSPGQDISNTEAFFGQGTRLTVV.

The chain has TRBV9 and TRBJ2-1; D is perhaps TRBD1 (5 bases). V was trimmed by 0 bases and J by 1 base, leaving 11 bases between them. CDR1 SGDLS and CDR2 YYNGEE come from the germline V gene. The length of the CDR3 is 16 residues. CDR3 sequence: CASSVGSGSSYNEQFF. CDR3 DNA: TGTGCCAGCAGCGTAGGATCAGGGTCGTCCTACAATGAGCAGTTCTTC.

The chain's CDR3 is CASRSGTGNTGELFF. The CDR3 coding sequence is TGCGCCAGCAGATCCGGGACAGGGAACACCGGGGAGCTGTTTTTT. This chain links TRBV5-1 with TRBJ2-2; TRBD1 matches 8 bases. From germline, CDR1 is SGHRS and CDR2 YFSETQ. The ends lost 5 bases at V and 1 base at J; junction bases unmatched: 4. The CDR3 sequence is 15 residues long.

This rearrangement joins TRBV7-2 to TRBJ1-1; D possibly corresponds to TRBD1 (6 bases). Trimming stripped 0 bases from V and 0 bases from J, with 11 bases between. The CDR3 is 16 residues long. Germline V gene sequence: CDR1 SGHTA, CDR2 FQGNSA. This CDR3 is CASSLAGAGVNTEAFF. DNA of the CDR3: TGTGCCAGCAGCTTAGCGGGGGCAGGAGTGAACACTGAAGCTTTCTTT.

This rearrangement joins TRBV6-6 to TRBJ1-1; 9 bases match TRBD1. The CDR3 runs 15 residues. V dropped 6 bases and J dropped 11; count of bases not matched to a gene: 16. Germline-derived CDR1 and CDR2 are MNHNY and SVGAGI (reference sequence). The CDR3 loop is CASSPRTGEPGGAFF. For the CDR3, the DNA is TGTGCCAGCAGCCCCAGGACAGGGGAGCCAGGAGGGGCTTTCTTT.

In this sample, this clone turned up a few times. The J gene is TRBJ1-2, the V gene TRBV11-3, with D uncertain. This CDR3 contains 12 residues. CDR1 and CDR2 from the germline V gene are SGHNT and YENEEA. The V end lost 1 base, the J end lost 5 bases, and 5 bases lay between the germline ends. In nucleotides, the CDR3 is TGTGCCAGCAGCTTAGGAGCTTATGGCTACACCTTC. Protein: CASSLGAYGYTF.

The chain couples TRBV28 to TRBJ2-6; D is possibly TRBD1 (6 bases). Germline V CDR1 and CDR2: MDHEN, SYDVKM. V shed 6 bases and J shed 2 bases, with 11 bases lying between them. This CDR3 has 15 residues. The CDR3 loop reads CASRPRTAGANVLTF. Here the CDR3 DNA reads TGTGCCAGCAGACCCCGGACAGCTGGGGCCAACGTCCTGACTTTC.

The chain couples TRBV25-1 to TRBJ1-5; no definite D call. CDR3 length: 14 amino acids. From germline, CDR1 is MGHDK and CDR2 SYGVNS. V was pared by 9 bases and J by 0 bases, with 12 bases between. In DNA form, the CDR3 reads TGTGCCAGGGATGGAGGAATTAGCAATCAGCCCCAGCATTTT. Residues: CARDGGISNQPQHF.

CDR3 DNA sequence: TGTGCCAGCAGTTCCGACAGGGCCACTGAAGCTTTCTTT. It is translated as CASSSDRATEAFF. The chain couples TRBV6-5 to TRBJ1-1; TRBD1 matches 7 bases. This CDR3 spans 13 amino acids. From germline, CDR1 is MNHEY and CDR2 SVGAGI. Losses at the gene ends were 4 bases for V and 4 bases for J; bases not matched to a gene: 3.

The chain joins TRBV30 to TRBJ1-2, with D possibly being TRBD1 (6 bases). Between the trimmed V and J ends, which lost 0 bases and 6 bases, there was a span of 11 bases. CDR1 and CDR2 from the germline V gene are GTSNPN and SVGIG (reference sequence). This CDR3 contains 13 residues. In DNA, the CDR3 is TGTGCCTGGAGTGTACGATGGGACAATGGCTACACCTTC. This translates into CAWSVRWDNGYTF.

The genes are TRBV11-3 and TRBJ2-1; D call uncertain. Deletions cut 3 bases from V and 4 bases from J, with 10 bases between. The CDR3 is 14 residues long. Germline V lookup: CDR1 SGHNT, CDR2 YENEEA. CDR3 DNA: TGTGCCAGCAGCTTGCTCAACGGGTACAATGAGCAGTTCTTC. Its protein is CASSLLNGYNEQFF.

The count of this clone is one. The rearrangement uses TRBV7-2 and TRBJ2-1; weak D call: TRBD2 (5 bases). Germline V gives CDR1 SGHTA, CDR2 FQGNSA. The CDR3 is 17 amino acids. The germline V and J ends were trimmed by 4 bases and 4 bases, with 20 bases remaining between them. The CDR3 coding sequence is TGTGCCAGCAGCTCCCCCCGGAGCGGAGGCCAGTACAATGAGCAGTTCTTC. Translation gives CASSSPRSGGQYNEQFF.